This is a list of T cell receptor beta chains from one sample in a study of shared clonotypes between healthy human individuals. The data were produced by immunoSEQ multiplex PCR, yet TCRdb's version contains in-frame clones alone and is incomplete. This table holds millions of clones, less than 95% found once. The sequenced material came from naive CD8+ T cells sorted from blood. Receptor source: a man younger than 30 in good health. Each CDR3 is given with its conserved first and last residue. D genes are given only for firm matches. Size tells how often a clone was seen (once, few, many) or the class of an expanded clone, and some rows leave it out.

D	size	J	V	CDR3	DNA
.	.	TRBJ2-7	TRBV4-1	CASSQETVSSYEQYF	TGCGCCAGCAGCCAAGAGACGGTCAGCTCCTACGAGCAGTACTTC
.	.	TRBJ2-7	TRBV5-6	CASSLVSGYEQYF	TGTGCCAGCAGCTTGGTGTCAGGTTACGAGCAGTACTTC
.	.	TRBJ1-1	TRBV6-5	CASSQGENTEAFF	TGTGCCAGCAGTCAGGGTGAGAACACTGAAGCTTTCTTT
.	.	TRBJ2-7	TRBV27	CASSLSVEYEQYF	TGTGCCAGCAGTTTATCGGTAGAGTACGAGCAGTACTTC
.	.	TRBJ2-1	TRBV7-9	CASSLVLGQTEQFF	TGTGCCAGCAGCTTAGTCCTTGGACAGACTGAGCAGTTCTTC
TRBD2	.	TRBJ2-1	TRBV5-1	CASSFLGGAGNEQFF	TGCGCCAGCAGCTTCCTCGGGGGGGCCGGCAATGAGCAGTTCTTC
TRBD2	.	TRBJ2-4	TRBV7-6	CASSLASGSSLAKNIQYF	TGTGCCAGCAGCTTGGCTAGCGGTTCGAGTCTAGCCAAAAACATTCAGTACTTC
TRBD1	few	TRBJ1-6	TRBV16	CASSQTDRASYNSPLHF	TGTGCCAGCAGCCAAACCGACAGGGCCTCCTATAATTCACCCCTCCACTTT
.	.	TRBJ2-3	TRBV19	CASSIATVQTITDTQYF	TGTGCCAGTAGTATAGCAACAGTCCAAACCATCACAGATACGCAGTATTTT
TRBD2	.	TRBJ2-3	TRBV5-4	CASSVTGTSEPTDTQYF	TGTGCCAGCAGCGTCACCGGGACTAGCGAACCCACAGATACGCAGTATTTT
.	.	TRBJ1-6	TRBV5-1	CASSLSVVGQGWDNSPLHF	TGCGCCAGCAGCTTATCGGTCGTGGGCCAGGGGTGGGATAATTCACCCCTCCACTTT